Shown below are 29 T cell receptor beta chains from a single sample sequenced in a study of shared clonotypes between healthy human individuals. Assay: immunoSEQ multiplex PCR; the TCRdb copy retains only in-frame clones and omits some. This table has about 2.3 million clones, around 92% appearing once. The sequenced sample consisted of naive CD4+ T cells from PBMCs. Sample subset: CD45RA+ positively selected. The receptors were gathered from a man aged 18 to 29 in good health. Some clones in this sample may be carry-over from other donors' samples.

Concerning this clone itself: This same CDR3 is encoded by further DNA sequences in the sample. The V gene is TRBV9, the J gene TRBJ2-3; D not resolved. V was clipped by 0 bases and J by 0 bases, with 8 bases between them. This CDR3 has 15 residues. Germline CDR1 and CDR2: SGDLS and YYNGEE. CDR3 nucleotides: TGTGCCAGCAGCGTAGCCGGCCCTAGCACAGATACGCAGTATTTT. This translates into CASSVAGPSTDTQYF. The full variable domain, completed using reference TRBV9 and TRBJ2-3, is DSGVTQTPKHLITATGQRVTLRCSPRSGDLSVYWYQQSLDQGLQFLIQYYNGEERAKGNILERFSAQQFPDLHSELNLSSLELGDSALYFCASSVAGPSTDTQYFGPGTRLTVL.

On this clone: This sample includes further DNA sequences coding for the same CDR3. The chain links TRBV6-1 to TRBJ1-5; D is unclear. Trimming removed 6 bases from V and 0 bases from J, with 3 bases in between. The CDR3 has 12 amino acids. Germline V gene data show CDR1 as MNHNS and CDR2 as SASEGT. The CDR3: CASRGSNQPQHF. In DNA form, the CDR3 reads TGTGCCAGCAGGGGTAGCAATCAGCCCCAGCATTTT.

The V and J genes are TRBV5-1 and TRBJ1-1, with D possibly being TRBD1 (5 bases). The V end lost 0 bases, the J end lost 3 bases, and 12 bases lay between the germline ends. CDR1 SGHRS and CDR2 YFSETQ come from the germline V gene. CDR3 length: 15 amino acids. CDR3 loop: CASSLVGRGDTEAFF. CDR3 in DNA: TGCGCCAGCAGCTTGGTCGGGAGGGGAGACACTGAAGCTTTCTTT.

This sequence joins TRBV29-1 and TRBJ1-1; 9 nucleotides match TRBD1. CDR1 and CDR2 (germline): SQVTM, ANQGSEA. The CDR3 is made up of 13 amino acids. The V segment lost 5 bases and the J segment 2 bases; nucleotides outside the gene matches: 3. The DNA of the CDR3 is TGCAGCGTTAGGACAGGGGCTAACACTGAAGCTTTCTTT. Amino acids: CSVRTGANTEAFF.

The chain combines TRBV6-4 with TRBJ2-5; a possible D gene is TRBD2 (6 bases). Trimming removed 3 bases from V and 7 bases from J, with 6 bases in between. The CDR3 spans 11 residues. Germline loops: CDR1 MRHNA, CDR2 SNTAGT. The CDR3 spells CASSEGGTQYF. CDR3 bases: TGTGCCAGCAGTGAGGGGGGGACCCAGTACTTC.

Here the CDR3 DNA reads TGCAGCGTTGAGGGACCGGGAGGGTTTAACAATGAGCAGTTCTTC. Residues: CSVEGPGGFNNEQFF. The genes are TRBV29-1 and TRBJ2-1, with 8 bases fitting TRBD2. V was clipped by 3 bases and J by 5 bases; unmatched bases: 9. CDR3 length: 15 residues. Germline lookup yields CDR1 SQVTM and CDR2 ANQGSEA.

This clone was picked up one time. This chain joins TRBV30 and TRBJ2-5; D ambiguous. The assigned J gene may be wrong: the sequence end matches TRBJ2-7 better. Germline lookup yields CDR1 GTSNPN and CDR2 SVGIG (reference sequence). The CDR3 is 11 amino acids. CDR3 bases: TGTGCCTGGAGTGTGGCCTACGAGCAGTACTTC. Protein sequence: CAWSVAYEQYF.

The CDR3 sequence: CAISAGGPYEQYF. In nucleotides, the CDR3 is TGTGCCATCAGTGCCGGGGGGCCCTACGAGCAGTACTTC. The rearrangement links TRBV10-3 to TRBJ2-7; D perhaps matches TRBD2 (7 bases). Trimming took 4 bases from V and 2 from J, leaving 9 bases between them. CDR1 ENHRY and CDR2 SYGVKD come from the germline V gene. The CDR3 consists of 13 residues.

This chain uses TRBV28 with TRBJ2-7; 8 bases map to TRBD1. Unmatched junction bases numbered 8, after V lost 4 bases and J lost 3 bases. Germline CDR1 MDHEN, CDR2 SYDVKM. The CDR3 spans 15 residues. In nucleotides, the CDR3 is TGTGCCAGCAGTTCGGATGGGACAGGTAACTACGAGCAGTACTTC. It is translated as CASSSDGTGNYEQYF.

This chain connects TRBV28 to TRBJ1-1; TRBD1 might be the D (5 bases). Germline V CDR1 and CDR2: MDHEN, SYDVKM. The CDR3 is 13 amino acids. V was shortened by 7 bases and J by 1 base, with 10 bases between the two germline ends. The CDR3 DNA follows: TGTGCCAGCAAGGGGCAGACGAACACTGAAGCTTTCTTT. Translated: CASKGQTNTEAFF. Complete variable domain (other parts from reference TRBV28 and TRBJ1-1): DVKVTQSSRYLVKRTGEKVFLECVQDMDHENMFWYRQDPGLGLRLIYFSYDVKMKEKGDIPEGYSVSREKKERFSLILESASTNQTSMYLCASKGQTNTEAFFGQGTRLTVV.

This rearrangement joins TRBV7-2 to TRBJ1-6; TRBD1 aligns across 10 bases. This CDR3 has 15 residues. V lost 1 base, J lost 7 bases, and 1 base stayed unmatched. Germline V gene lookup returns CDR1 SGHTA and CDR2 FQGNSA. This CDR3 reads CASSLEGQGNSPLHF. For the CDR3, the DNA is TGTGCCAGCAGCTTAGAGGGACAGGGGAATTCACCCCTCCACTTT.

The CDR3 reads CASSLMGQGPAFF. As DNA, the CDR3 is TGTGCCAGCAGTTTAATGGGACAGGGGCCAGCTTTCTTT. This chain joins TRBV27 and TRBJ1-1; 10 bases align to TRBD1. There are 13 residues in the CDR3. Per germline, CDR1 MNHEY and CDR2 SMNVEV (reference sequence). V lost 2 bases to trimming and J lost 10 bases; unmatched junction nucleotides: 4.

This clone was seen a few times. The chain is built from TRBV20-1 and TRBJ1-1; D ambiguous. The CDR3 has 10 residues. The germline V gene has CDR1 DFQATT and CDR2 SNEGSKA (reference sequence). Trimming shortened V by 4 bases and J by 3 bases, and 3 bases separated the two germline ends. CDR3 sequence (DNA): TGCAGTGCTATCGACACTGAAGCTTTCTTT. It codes for CSAIDTEAFF.

The rearrangement joins TRBV5-4 to TRBJ1-2; no clear D. CDR1 is SGHNT and CDR2 is YYREEE in the germline V gene (reference sequence). V lost 4 bases and J 1 base, leaving 11 bases between the germline ends. The CDR3 length is 14 residues. The CDR3 DNA sequence: TGTGCCAGCAGCCTGAGGGAGATTAACTATGGCTACACCTTC. It specifies CASSLREINYGYTF. The full variable domain, its missing parts supplied by reference TRBV5-4 and TRBJ1-2, is ETGVTQSPTHLIKTRGQQVTLRCSSQSGHNTVSWYQQALGQGPQFIFQYYREEENGRGNFPPRFSGLQFPNYSSELNVNALELDDSALYLCASSLREINYGYTFGSGTRLTVV.

This sequence joins TRBV2 and TRBJ2-3; possibly TRBD1 or TRBD2 for D (5 bases each). Trimming pared 6 bases from V and 5 bases from J, leaving 9 bases between. There are 12 residues in the CDR3. Germline V lookup: CDR1 SNHLY, CDR2 FYNNEI. The CDR3 here is CASRGVEDTQYF. DNA for the CDR3: TGTGCCAGCAGGGGGGTAGAAGATACGCAGTATTTT.

This rearrangement joins TRBV29-1 to TRBJ1-1, with D unresolved. The V gene lost 6 bases and the J gene lost 3 bases, with 17 bases spanning the gap. The V gene's germline CDR1 is SQVTM and CDR2 ANQGSEA. This CDR3 has 14 residues. The CDR3 DNA reads as TGCAGCGTCCTATCGTGGAATCGGGACACTGAAGCTTTCTTT. It codes for CSVLSWNRDTEAFF.

The DNA of the CDR3 is TGTGCCAGCAGCTTGACACAGGGGAGTACTGAAGCTTTCTTT. Amino acid sequence: CASSLTQGSTEAFF. The V call is TRBV6-1, the J call TRBJ1-1, with 7 bases identical to TRBD1. Germline V CDR1 and CDR2: MNHNS, SASEGT. CDR3 size: 14 residues. J lost 5 bases, V lost 6 bases, and 9 bases had no gene match.

As DNA, the CDR3 is TGTGCCAGCAGCCCGGGACAGGGACAAGGCTACACCTTC. Translated, it gives CASSPGQGQGYTF. The V gene is TRBV28, the J gene TRBJ1-2; 9 bases line up with TRBD1. Trimming cost V 6 bases and J 8 bases; bases outside gene matches: 7. The CDR3 contains 13 residues. Germline V gene lookup returns CDR1 MDHEN and CDR2 SYDVKM.

The V and J genes are TRBV18 and TRBJ2-5; possible D gene TRBD2, 5 bases. The J call could be wrong; TRBJ2-7 is a better fit for the DNA end. Looked up from germline, CDR1 is KGHSH and CDR2 is LQKENI. CDR3 length: 15 residues. CDR3 in DNA: TGTGCCAGCTCACTTACTAGGGCGAGCTCCTACGAGCAGTACTTC. This codes for CASSLTRASSYEQYF.

This chain connects TRBV6-1 to TRBJ2-1; no firm D call. The CDR3 contains 15 residues. CDR1 is MNHNS, CDR2 SASEGT, per germline. Trimming shortened V by 4 bases and J by 9 bases, and 19 bases separated the two germline ends. The CDR3, as DNA: TGTGCCAGCAGTGTCCGGAGACCAGATTTCGGTGAGCAGTTCTTC. Residues: CASSVRRPDFGEQFF.

The chain recombines TRBV14 with TRBJ2-1, with D tentatively TRBD1 or TRBD2 (6 bases each). V lost 2 bases, J lost 4 bases, and 15 bases lay in between. CDR1 SGHDN and CDR2 FVKESK come from the germline V gene. CDR3 length: 16 amino acids. The CDR3, as DNA: TGTGCCAGCAGCCAATATCAACAGGGAGGTTACAATGAGCAGTTCTTC. Translating it yields CASSQYQQGGYNEQFF.

The chain uses TRBV28 and TRBJ2-1; a weak D match, TRBD2 (6 bases). This CDR3 is built from 17 residues. V lost 5 bases, J lost 5 bases, and 22 bases lay in between. The germline gives CDR1 MDHEN, CDR2 SYDVKM. The CDR3: CASSPRDWMRLNNEQFF. The CDR3 nucleotides are TGTGCCAGCAGTCCCCGGGACTGGATGAGGTTAAACAATGAGCAGTTCTTC. The entire variable domain, with the rest obtained from reference TRBV28 and TRBJ2-1, is as follows: DVKVTQSSRYLVKRTGEKVFLECVQDMDHENMFWYRQDPGLGLRLIYFSYDVKMKEKGDIPEGYSVSREKKERFSLILESASTNQTSMYLCASSPRDWMRLNNEQFFGPGTRLTVL.

V usage is TRBV5-6 and J usage is TRBJ1-2; D remains ambiguous. The CDR3 has 14 amino acids. Germline V gives CDR1 SGHDT, CDR2 YYEEEE. V lost 3 bases to trimming and J lost 6 bases, with 15 bases between them. Written as DNA, the CDR3 is TGTGCCAGCAGCTCCCCGGACGGTATCGATGGCTACACCTTC. Residues: CASSSPDGIDGYTF. The complete variable domain, with remaining parts taken from reference TRBV5-6 and TRBJ1-2, reads DAGVTQSPTHLIKTRGQQVTLRCSPKSGHDTVSWYQQALGQGPQFIFQYYEEEERQRGNFPDRFSGHQFPNYSSELNVNALLLGDSALYLCASSSPDGIDGYTFGSGTRLTVV.

This chain connects TRBV27 to TRBJ1-6, with D possibly matching TRBD1 (5 bases). Germline V gene sequence: CDR1 MNHEY, CDR2 SMNVEV (reference sequence). Trimming removed 6 bases at V and 4 bases at J, with 16 bases between. This CDR3 comprises 16 residues. CDR3 sequence: CASRRQLHDYNSPLHF. CDR3 nucleotide sequence: TGTGCCAGCAGGAGACAGCTCCACGATTATAATTCACCCCTCCACTTT.

The chain carries TRBV5-4 and TRBJ2-6, with TRBD2 as a possible D gene (6 bases). The CDR3 contains 13 residues. V shed 5 bases and J shed 3 bases, with 6 bases lying between them. The germline V gene encodes CDR1 SGHNT and CDR2 YYREEE (reference sequence). Here the CDR3 DNA reads TGTGCCAGCAGGGGGGGTGGGGCCAACGTCCTGACTTTC. Amino acid sequence: CASRGGGANVLTF.

The V and J genes are TRBV14 and TRBJ2-2; a weak D match, TRBD2 (6 bases). Germline assignment: CDR1 SGHDN and CDR2 FVKESK. V dropped 5 bases and J dropped 2 bases, with 15 bases sitting between them. CDR3 size: 16 residues. CDR3 in amino acids: CASSSQVAANTGELFF. The DNA of the CDR3 is TGTGCCAGCAGCAGTCAGGTAGCGGCCAACACCGGGGAGCTGTTTTTT.

The rearrangement joins TRBV9 to TRBJ1-2; 8 nucleotides match TRBD1. CDR1 SGDLS and CDR2 YYNGEE come from the germline V gene. The CDR3 has 15 amino acids. Trimming cost V 4 bases and J 8 bases; bases outside gene matches: 13. In DNA, the CDR3 is TGTGCCAGCAGCCTCCATACCGGGGGGACAGGCGGCTACACCTTC. Translating gives CASSLHTGGTGGYTF.

V is TRBV7-3 and J is TRBJ1-3; D is undetermined. Germline CDR1 reads SGHTA; CDR2 reads FQGTGA. Between the trimmed V and J ends, which lost 0 bases and 0 bases, there was a span of 9 bases. CDR3 length: 16 amino acids. The CDR3 DNA is TGTGCCAGCAGCTTAACGCCAGCCGCCTCTGGAAACACCATATATTTT. Residues: CASSLTPAASGNTIYF.

This chain links TRBV6-1 with TRBJ2-7; perhaps TRBD2 as D (6 bases). The CDR3 covers 14 residues. Germline loops: CDR1 MNHNS, CDR2 SASEGT. V was cut by 11 bases and J by 0 bases, with 17 bases left in between. The CDR3 nucleotides are TGTGCCTCCAAACAGATCGGGGGCTCCTACGAGCAGTACTTC. This encodes CASKQIGGSYEQYF.